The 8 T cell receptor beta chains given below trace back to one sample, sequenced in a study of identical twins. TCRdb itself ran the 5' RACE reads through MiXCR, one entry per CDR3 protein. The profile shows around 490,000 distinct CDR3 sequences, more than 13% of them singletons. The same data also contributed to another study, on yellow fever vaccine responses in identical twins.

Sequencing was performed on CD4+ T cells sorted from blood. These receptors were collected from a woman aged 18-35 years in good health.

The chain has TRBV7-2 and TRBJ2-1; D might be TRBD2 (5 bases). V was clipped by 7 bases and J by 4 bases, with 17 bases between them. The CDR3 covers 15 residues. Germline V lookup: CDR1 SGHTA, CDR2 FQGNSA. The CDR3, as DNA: TGTGCCAGCACCCATCGTGGAGGTCCTTACAATGAGCAGTTCTTC. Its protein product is CASTHRGGPYNEQFF.

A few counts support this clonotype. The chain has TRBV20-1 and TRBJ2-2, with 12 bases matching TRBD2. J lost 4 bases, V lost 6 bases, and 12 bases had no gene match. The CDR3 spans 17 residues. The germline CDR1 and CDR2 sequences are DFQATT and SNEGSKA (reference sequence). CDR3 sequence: CSAHRTSGKYFTGELFF. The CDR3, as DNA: TGCAGTGCCCATCGGACTAGCGGGAAATATTTCACCGGGGAGCTGTTTTTT.

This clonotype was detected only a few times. CDR3 sequence reads: CASSEHGSVETQYF. The CDR3, as DNA: TGTGCCAGCAGCGAACACGGGTCGGTGGAGACCCAGTACTTC. The chain carries TRBV3-1 and TRBJ2-5, with unresolved D. Germline V lookup: CDR1 LGHDT, CDR2 YNNKEL (reference sequence). The CDR3 runs to 14 residues. V lost 5 bases to trimming and J lost 5 bases, with 15 bases between them.

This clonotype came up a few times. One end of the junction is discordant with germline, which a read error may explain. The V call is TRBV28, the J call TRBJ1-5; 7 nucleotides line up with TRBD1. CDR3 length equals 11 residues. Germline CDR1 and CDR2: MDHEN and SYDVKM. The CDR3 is CASSSTGVASF. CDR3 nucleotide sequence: TGTGCCAGCAGTTCAACAGGGGTTGCCTCTTTT.

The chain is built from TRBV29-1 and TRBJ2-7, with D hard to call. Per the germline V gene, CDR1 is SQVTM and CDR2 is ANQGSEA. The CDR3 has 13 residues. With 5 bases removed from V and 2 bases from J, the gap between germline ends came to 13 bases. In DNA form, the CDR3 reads TGCAGCGTTAAGCTGCTTGGAGCCTACGAGCAGTACTTC. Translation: CSVKLLGAYEQYF.

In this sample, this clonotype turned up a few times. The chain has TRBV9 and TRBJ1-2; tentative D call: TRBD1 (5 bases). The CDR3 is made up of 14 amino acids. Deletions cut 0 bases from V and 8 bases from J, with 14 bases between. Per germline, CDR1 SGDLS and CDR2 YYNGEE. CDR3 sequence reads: CASSVAGGTEGYTF. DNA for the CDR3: TGTGCCAGCAGCGTAGCTGGGGGGACGGAAGGCTACACCTTC.

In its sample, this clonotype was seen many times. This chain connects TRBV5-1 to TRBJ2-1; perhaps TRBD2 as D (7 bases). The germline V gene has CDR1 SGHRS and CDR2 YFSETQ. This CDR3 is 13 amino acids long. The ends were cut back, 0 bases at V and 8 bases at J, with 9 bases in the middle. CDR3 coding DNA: TGCGCCAGCAGCTTGGAGGGGGGGGATGAGCAGTTCTTC. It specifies CASSLEGGDEQFF.

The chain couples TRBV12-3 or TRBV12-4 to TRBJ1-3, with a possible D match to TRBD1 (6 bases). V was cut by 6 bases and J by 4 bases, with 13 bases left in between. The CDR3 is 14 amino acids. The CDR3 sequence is CASRLAGTGNTIYF. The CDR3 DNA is TGTGCCAGCAGGCTTGCCGGGACAGGAAACACCATATATTTT.